This record concerns one TCR beta chain sequence. Its antigen is undetermined. A much more abundant neighbour one base away suggests this may be a read error. This record belongs to a study of read filtering for tumor transcriptome and immune sequencing. Overall study context: Transcriptome libraries were built from DNase-treated RNA.

Overall study findings and caveats: Correlation between methods rose after single-read clonotypes were removed.

From germline, CDR1 is DFQATT and CDR2 SNEGSKA (reference sequence). The CDR3 covers 14 residues. V lost 0 bases to trimming and J lost 4 bases; unmatched junction nucleotides: 6. From about 400 ng of RNA, a library with molecular barcoded alpha/delta and beta/gamma adaptors was made. TCRdb redid the calling of the reads with MiXCR, one entry per CDR3 protein. The table includes some 30,000 distinct CDR3 sequences, 18% detected once. The sequenced material came from a population of CD138-negative cells sorted from bone marrow. This sequence originates from a donor at least 40 years old with multiple myeloma. The chain joins TRBV20-1 to TRBJ2-7; the match to TRBD1 covers 7 bases. Written as DNA, the CDR3 is TGCAGTGCTAGAGATGTGACAGGGTTTTACGAGCAGTACTTC. Protein sequence: CSARDVTGFYEQYF.